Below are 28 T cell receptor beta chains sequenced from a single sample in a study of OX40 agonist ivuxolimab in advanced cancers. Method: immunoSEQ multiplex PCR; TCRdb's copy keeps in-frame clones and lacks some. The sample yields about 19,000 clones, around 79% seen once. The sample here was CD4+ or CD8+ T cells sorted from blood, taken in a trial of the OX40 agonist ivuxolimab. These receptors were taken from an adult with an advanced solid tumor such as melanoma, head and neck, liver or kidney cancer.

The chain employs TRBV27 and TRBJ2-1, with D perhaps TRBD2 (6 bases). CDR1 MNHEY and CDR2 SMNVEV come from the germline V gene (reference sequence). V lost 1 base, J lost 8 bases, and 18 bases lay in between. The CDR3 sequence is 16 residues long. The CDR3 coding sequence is TGTGCCAGCAGTTTATTTGGACTACCTCGTACCGATGAGCAGTTCTTC. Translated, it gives CASSLFGLPRTDEQFF.

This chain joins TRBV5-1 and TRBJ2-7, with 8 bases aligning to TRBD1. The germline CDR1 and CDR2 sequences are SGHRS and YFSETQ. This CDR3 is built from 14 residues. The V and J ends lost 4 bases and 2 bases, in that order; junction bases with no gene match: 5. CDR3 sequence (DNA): TGCGCCAGCAGCCCACAGACAGGGGCCTACGAGCAGTACTTC. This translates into CASSPQTGAYEQYF. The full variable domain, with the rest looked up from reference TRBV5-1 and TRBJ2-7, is KAGVTQTPRYLIKTRGQQVTLSCSPISGHRSVSWYQQTPGQGLQFLFEYFSETQRNKGNFPGRFSGRQFSNSRSEMNVSTLELGDSALYLCASSPQTGAYEQYFGPGTRLTVT.

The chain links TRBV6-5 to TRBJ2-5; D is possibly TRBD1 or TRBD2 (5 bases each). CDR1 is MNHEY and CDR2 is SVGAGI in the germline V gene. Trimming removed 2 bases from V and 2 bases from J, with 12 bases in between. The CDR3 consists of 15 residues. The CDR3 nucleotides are TGTGCCAGCAGTTACACGTCATGGGGGCAAGAGACCCAGTACTTC. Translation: CASSYTSWGQETQYF.

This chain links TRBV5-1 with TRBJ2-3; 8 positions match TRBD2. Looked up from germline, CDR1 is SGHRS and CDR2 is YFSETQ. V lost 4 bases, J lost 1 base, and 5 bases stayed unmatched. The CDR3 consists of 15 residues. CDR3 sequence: CASSPPGGGTDTQYF. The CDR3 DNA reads TGCGCCAGCAGCCCGCCGGGGGGGGGCACAGATACGCAGTATTTT.

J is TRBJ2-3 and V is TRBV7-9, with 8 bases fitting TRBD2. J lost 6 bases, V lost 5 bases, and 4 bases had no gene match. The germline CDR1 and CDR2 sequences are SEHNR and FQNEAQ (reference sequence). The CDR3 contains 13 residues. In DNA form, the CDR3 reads TGTGCCAGCAGCGAGAGACTAGCGGATACGCAGTATTTT. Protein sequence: CASSERLADTQYF.

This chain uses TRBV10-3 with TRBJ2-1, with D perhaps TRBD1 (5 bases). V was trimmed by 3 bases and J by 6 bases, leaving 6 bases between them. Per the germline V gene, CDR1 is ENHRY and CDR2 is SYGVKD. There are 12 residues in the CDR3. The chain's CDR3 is CAISDRVNEQFF. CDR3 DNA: TGTGCCATCAGTGACAGGGTCAATGAGCAGTTCTTC.

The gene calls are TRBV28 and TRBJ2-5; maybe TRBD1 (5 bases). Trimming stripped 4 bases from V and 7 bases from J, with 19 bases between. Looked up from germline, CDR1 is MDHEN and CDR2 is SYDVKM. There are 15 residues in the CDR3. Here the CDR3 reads CASSYDRRPQGTQYF. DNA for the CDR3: TGTGCCAGCAGTTATGACAGACGCCCCCAGGGGACCCAGTACTTC. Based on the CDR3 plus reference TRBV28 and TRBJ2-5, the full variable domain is DVKVTQSSRYLVKRTGEKVFLECVQDMDHENMFWYRQDPGLGLRLIYFSYDVKMKEKGDIPEGYSVSREKKERFSLILESASTNQTSMYLCASSYDRRPQGTQYFGPGTRLLVL.

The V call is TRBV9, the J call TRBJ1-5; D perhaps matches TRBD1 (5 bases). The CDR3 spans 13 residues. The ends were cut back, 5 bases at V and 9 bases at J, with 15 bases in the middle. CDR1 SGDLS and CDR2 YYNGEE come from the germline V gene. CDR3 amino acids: CASRENPGGPQHF. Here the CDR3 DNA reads TGTGCCAGCAGAGAGAACCCCGGGGGGCCCCAGCATTTT.

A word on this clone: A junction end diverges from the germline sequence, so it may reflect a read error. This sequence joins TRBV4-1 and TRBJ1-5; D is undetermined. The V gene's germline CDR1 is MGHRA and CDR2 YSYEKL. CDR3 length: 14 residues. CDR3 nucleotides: TGTGCCAGCCTCGGGAGGACTAGCAATCAGCCCCAGCATTTT. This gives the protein CASLGRTSNQPQHF.

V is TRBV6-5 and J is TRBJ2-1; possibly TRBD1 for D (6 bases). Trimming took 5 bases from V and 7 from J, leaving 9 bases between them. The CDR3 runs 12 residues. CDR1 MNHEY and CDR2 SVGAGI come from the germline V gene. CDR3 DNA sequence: TGTGCCAGCAGTCCCCAGGGGAATGAGCAGTTCTTC. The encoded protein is CASSPQGNEQFF.

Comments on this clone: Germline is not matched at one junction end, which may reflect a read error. This CDR3 is CASSQRLDLGPYEQYF. CDR3 DNA: TGCGCCAGCAGCCAACGACTAGACCTAGGCCCCTACGAGCAGTACTTC. The rearrangement uses TRBV5-4 and TRBJ2-5; D is possibly TRBD2 (6 bases). The J call may be mistaken, given a closer DNA end match to TRBJ2-7. The CDR3 length is 16 residues. Per germline, CDR1 SGHNT and CDR2 YYREEE (reference sequence).

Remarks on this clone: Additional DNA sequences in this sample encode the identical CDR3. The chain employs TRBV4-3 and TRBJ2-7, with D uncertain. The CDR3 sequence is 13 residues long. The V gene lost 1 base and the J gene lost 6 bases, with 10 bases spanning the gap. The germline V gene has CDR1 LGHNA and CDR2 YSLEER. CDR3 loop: CASSQARSLEQYF. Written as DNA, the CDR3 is TGCGCCAGCAGCCAAGCTCGGAGTCTCGAGCAGTACTTC.

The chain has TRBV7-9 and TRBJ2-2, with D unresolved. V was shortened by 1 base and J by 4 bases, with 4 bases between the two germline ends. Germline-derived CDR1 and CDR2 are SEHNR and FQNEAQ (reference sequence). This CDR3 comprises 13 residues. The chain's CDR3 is CASSLDSTGELFF. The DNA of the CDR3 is TGTGCCAGCAGCTTAGATAGCACCGGGGAGCTGTTTTTT. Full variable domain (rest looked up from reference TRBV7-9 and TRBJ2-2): DTGVSQNPRHKITKRGQNVTFRCDPISEHNRLYWYRQTLGQGPEFLTYFQNEAQLEKSRLLSDRFSAERPKGSFSTLEIQRTEQGDSAMYLCASSLDSTGELFFGEGSRLTVL.

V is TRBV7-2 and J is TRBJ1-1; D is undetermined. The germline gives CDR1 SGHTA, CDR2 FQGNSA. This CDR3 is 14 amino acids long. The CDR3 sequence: CGQQPGGVATEAFF. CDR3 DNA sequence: TGTGGCCAGCAACCGGGTGGGGTGGCCACTGAAGCTTTCTTT.

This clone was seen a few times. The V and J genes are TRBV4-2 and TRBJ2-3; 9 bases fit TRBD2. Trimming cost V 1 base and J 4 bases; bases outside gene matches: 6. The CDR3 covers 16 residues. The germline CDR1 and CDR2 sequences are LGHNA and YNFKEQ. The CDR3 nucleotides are TGTGCCAGCAGCCAAGTGTTGGCGGGGGGGCCAGATACGCAGTATTTT. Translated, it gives CASSQVLAGGPDTQYF.

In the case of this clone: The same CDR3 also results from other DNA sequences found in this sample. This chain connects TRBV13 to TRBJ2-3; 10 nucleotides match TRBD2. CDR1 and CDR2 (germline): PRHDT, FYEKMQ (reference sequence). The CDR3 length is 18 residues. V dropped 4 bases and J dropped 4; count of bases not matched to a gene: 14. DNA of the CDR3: TGTGCCAGCAGCTCATGGGGTGAAGCGGGGGGGCCGTCAGATACGCAGTATTTT. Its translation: CASSSWGEAGGPSDTQYF.

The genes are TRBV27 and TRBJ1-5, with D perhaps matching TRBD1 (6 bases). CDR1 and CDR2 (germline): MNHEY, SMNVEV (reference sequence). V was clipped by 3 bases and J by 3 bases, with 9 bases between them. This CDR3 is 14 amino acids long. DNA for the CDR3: TGTGCCAGCAGTTTTGGGGGCCCCAATCAGCCCCAGCATTTT. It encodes CASSFGGPNQPQHF.

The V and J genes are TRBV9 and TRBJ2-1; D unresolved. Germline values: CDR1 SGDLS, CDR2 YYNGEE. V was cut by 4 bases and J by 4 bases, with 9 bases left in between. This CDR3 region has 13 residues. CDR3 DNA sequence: TGTGCCAGCAGCCCCTCCTCGTACAATGAGCAGTTCTTC. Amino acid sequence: CASSPSSYNEQFF.

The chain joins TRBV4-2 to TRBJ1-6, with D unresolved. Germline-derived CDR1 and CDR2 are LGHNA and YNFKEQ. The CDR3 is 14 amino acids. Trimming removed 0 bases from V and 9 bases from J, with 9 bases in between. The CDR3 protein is CASSQDLWGSPLHF. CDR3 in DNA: TGTGCCAGCAGCCAAGACCTATGGGGTTCACCCCTCCACTTT.

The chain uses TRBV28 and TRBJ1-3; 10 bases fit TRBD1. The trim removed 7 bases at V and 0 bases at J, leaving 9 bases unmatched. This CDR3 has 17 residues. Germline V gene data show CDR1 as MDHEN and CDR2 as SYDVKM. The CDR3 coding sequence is TGTGCCAGCAACGCCCGGGACAGGGGCGTCTCTGGAAACACCATATATTTT. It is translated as CASNARDRGVSGNTIYF.

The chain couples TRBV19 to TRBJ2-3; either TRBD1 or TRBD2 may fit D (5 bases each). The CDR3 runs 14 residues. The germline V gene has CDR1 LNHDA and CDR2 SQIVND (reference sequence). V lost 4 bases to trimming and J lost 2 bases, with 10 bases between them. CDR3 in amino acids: CASSTGTDTDTQYF. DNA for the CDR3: TGTGCCAGTAGTACAGGGACGGACACAGATACGCAGTATTTT.

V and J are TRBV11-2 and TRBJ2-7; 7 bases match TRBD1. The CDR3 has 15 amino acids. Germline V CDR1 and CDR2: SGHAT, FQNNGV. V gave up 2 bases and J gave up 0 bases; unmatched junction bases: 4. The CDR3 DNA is TGTGCCAGCAGCTTACCCAGGGGGTCCTCCTACGAGCAGTACTTC. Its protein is CASSLPRGSSYEQYF.

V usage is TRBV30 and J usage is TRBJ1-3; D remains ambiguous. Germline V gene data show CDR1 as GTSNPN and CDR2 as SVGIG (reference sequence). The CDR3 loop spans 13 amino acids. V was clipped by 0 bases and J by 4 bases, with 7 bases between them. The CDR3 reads CAWSVGSGNTIYF. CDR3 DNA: TGTGCCTGGAGTGTGGGATCCGGAAACACCATATATTTT.

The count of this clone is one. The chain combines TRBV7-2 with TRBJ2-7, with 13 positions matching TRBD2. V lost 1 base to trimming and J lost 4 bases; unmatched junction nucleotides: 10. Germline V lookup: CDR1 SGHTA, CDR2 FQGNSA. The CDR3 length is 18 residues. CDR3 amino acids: CASSLGLAGGYVEYEQYF. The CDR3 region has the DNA TGTGCCAGCAGCTTAGGACTAGCGGGGGGCTACGTCGAGTACGAGCAGTACTTC.

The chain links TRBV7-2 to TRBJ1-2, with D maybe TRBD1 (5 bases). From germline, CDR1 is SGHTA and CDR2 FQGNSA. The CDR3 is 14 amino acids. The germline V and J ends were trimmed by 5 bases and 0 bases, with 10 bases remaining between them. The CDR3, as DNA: TGTGCCAGCAGCCCCAGACAGACTAACTATGGCTACACCTTC. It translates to CASSPRQTNYGYTF.

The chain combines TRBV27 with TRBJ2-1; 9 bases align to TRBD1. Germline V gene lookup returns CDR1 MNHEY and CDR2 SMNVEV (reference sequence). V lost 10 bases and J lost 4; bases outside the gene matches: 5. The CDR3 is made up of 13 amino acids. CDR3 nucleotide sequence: TGTGCCACGAACAGGGGGCTATACAATGAGCAGTTCTTC. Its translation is CATNRGLYNEQFF.

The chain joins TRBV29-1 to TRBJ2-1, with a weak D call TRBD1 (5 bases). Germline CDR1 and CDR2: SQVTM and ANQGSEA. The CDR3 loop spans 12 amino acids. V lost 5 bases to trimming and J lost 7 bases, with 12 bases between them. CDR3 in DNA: TGCAGCGTTAGGTTACAGGCAAATGAGCAGTTCTTC. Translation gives CSVRLQANEQFF.

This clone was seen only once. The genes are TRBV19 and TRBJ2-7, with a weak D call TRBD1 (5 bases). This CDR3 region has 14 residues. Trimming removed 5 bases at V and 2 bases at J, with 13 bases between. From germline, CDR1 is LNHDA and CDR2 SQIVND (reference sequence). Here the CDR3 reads CASSFIGRAYEQYF. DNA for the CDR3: TGTGCCAGTAGTTTTATCGGCAGGGCCTACGAGCAGTACTTC.